This is a list of T cell receptor beta chains from one sample in a study of TIL therapy for anti-PD-1-resistant metastatic lung cancer. Here immunoSEQ multiplex PCR was the method, and the copy in TCRdb shows in-frame clones only, minus some. The repertoire has about 36,000 clones, about 70% of them found once; the top ten carry about 6%. The material sequenced was blood, taken at baseline. Receptors were obtained from a person aged 25 to 85 with non-small cell lung cancer. CDR3s leave out the opening cysteine and the closing phenylalanine or tryptophan. Where a row states a size, it is once, few, many or the class of an expanded clone; other rows omit it.

size	V	CDR3
.	TRBV2	ASSVQRGGVGELF
few	TRBV7-3	ASSYDSSGAYEQY
.	TRBV28	ASSWDTGKGNTEAF
few	TRBV14	ASSIGGSYGYT
few	TRBV7-2	ASSLGTTGGYT
.	TRBV6-1	ASSGLTSVYGELF
.	TRBV28	ASSSLVGNTDTQY
.	TRBV28	ASSLPQGRAF
few	TRBV9	ASSVGSGNTEAF
.	TRBV29-1	SVFGTRGINEQF
.	TRBV6-6	ASFRGGSSYNEQF
.	TRBV5-8	ASSPGLAGNTDTQY
.	TRBV27	ASSLWGTNEKLF
.	TRBV7-6	ASSITSGGQSSYNEQF
.	TRBV2	ASSELFVGAGDGNTIY
.	TRBV9	ASSLLPRTGHYGYT
.	TRBV4-1	ASSPNPHGWVHEQF
.	TRBV5-1	ASSGGGLGHEQY
.	TRBV28	ASSRRSKSSSYNSPLH
.	TRBV6-4	ASSDWNTGELF
few	TRBV5-1	ASSVMQPQH
.	TRBV5-5	ASSPSNNYGYT